These 27 T cell receptor beta chains came from one sample sequenced in a study of OX40 agonist ivuxolimab in advanced cancers. Method: immunoSEQ multiplex PCR; TCRdb's copy keeps in-frame clones and lacks some. This table has roughly 80,000 clones, around 86% appearing once. Sequenced here: CD4+ or CD8+ T cells sorted from blood, sampled in a trial of the OX40 agonist ivuxolimab. All receptors come from an adult with an advanced solid tumor such as melanoma, head and neck, liver or kidney cancer.

The V call is TRBV11-2, the J call TRBJ1-3; 10 nucleotides line up with TRBD1. Trimming cost V 5 bases and J 3 bases; bases outside gene matches: 13. CDR1 is SGHAT and CDR2 is FQNNGV in the germline V gene. CDR3 length equals 18 residues. CDR3 sequence: CASSTTTGGSIRGNTIYF. CDR3 bases: TGTGCCAGCAGCACGACGACAGGGGGCTCGATACGTGGAAACACCATATATTTT.

The chain recombines TRBV29-1 with TRBJ1-1; 8 bases align to TRBD1. V trimming: 7 bases; J trimming: 8 bases; junction bases outside the gene matches: 3. CDR3 length: 10 amino acids. Germline assignment: CDR1 SQVTM and CDR2 ANQGSEA. The CDR3 bases are TGCAGCGCCGGACAGGGAGAAGCTTTCTTT. It codes for CSAGQGEAFF.

CDR3 DNA: TGTGCCAGCAGGCACCCATCCTACAATGAGCAGTTCTTC. Its protein product is CASRHPSYNEQFF. This rearrangement joins TRBV28 to TRBJ2-1; the D is unclear. Trimming shortened V by 6 bases and J by 1 base, and 7 bases separated the two germline ends. Germline V gene data show CDR1 as MDHEN and CDR2 as SYDVKM. The CDR3 is made up of 13 amino acids.

This sequence joins TRBV6-1 and TRBJ2-3; 8 nucleotides match TRBD1. Losses at the gene ends were 6 bases for V and 6 bases for J; bases not matched to a gene: 11. CDR1 is MNHNS, CDR2 SASEGT, per germline. CDR3 length equals 15 residues. The CDR3: CASRGTGSISDTQYF. Here the CDR3 DNA reads TGTGCCAGCAGGGGGACAGGCTCAATTTCGGATACGCAGTATTTT.

The V gene is TRBV19, the J gene TRBJ2-1; 9 bases are shared with TRBD2. The CDR3 is 15 amino acids. Germline V gene lookup returns CDR1 LNHDA and CDR2 SQIVND (reference sequence). V trimming: 8 bases; J trimming: 8 bases; junction bases outside the gene matches: 13. CDR3 loop: CASSPAGGRKDEQFF. CDR3 nucleotides: TGTGCCAGTTCCCCAGCGGGGGGCCGTAAGGATGAGCAGTTCTTC.

The chain employs TRBV29-1 and TRBJ2-1; D is unresolved. Trimming stripped 2 bases from V and 4 bases from J, with 12 bases between. CDR1 and CDR2 from the germline V gene are SQVTM and ANQGSEA. This CDR3 spans 14 amino acids. The CDR3 bases are TGCAGCGTTGAACAGGTCAACAATTACAATGAGCAGTTCTTC. It is translated as CSVEQVNNYNEQFF.

This chain connects TRBV6-1 to TRBJ1-2; tentative D call: TRBD1 (6 bases). Germline lookup yields CDR1 MNHNS and CDR2 SASEGT. The CDR3 covers 13 residues. Trimming shortened V by 4 bases and J by 7 bases, and 13 bases separated the two germline ends. DNA for the CDR3: TGTGCCAGCAGTGTAAAACAGGGAAGTGGCTACACCTTC. Translated: CASSVKQGSGYTF.

Points on this clone: Other nucleotide sequences in the sample specify the same CDR3. The CDR3 sequence: CASSLDSWGNEQFF. DNA of the CDR3: TGTGCCAGCAGCTTAGATTCTTGGGGGAATGAGCAGTTCTTC. The chain has TRBV7-8 and TRBJ2-1; D possibly matches TRBD1 or TRBD2 (5 bases each). Trimming pared 1 base from V and 7 bases from J, leaving 11 bases between. The CDR3 length is 14 residues. Germline-derived CDR1 and CDR2 are SGHVS and FQNEAQ. The complete variable domain, with remaining parts taken from reference TRBV7-8 and TRBJ2-1, reads GAGVSQSPRYKVAKRGQDVALRCDPISGHVSLFWYQQALGQGPEFLTYFQNEAQLDKSGLPSDRFFAERPEGSVSTLKIQRTQQEDSAVYLCASSLDSWGNEQFFGPGTRLTVL.

The sample holds a few counts of this clone. This chain uses TRBV5-1 with TRBJ1-1; D may be TRBD1 (6 bases). CDR3 length: 14 amino acids. Trimming cost V 4 bases and J 6 bases, with 16 bases left between them. The V gene's germline CDR1 is SGHRS and CDR2 YFSETQ. The CDR3 sequence is CASSLGQGFPEAFF. The CDR3 DNA reads TGCGCCAGCAGCCTGGGGCAGGGGTTCCCTGAAGCTTTCTTT.

This clone is a singleton in its sample. V and J are TRBV7-9 and TRBJ2-2; TRBD1 aligns across 8 bases. This CDR3 is 18 amino acids long. J was trimmed by 5 bases and V by 2 bases; bases with no gene match: 13. Germline values: CDR1 SEHNR, CDR2 FQNEAQ (reference sequence). CDR3 nucleotide sequence: TGTGCCAGCAGCTTAAAAGTATCGAACAGGGGGTTGACCGGGGAGCTGTTTTTT. This gives the protein CASSLKVSNRGLTGELFF.

The chain couples TRBV11-2 to TRBJ2-5; D is undetermined. Trimming left V 8 bases short and J 3 bases short, with 4 bases between. Germline lookup yields CDR1 SGHAT and CDR2 FQNNGV. This CDR3 has 10 amino acids. CDR3 sequence: CASGKETQYF. CDR3 DNA: TGTGCCAGCGGTAAAGAGACCCAGTACTTC. Full variable domain (missing parts from reference TRBV11-2 and TRBJ2-5): EAGVAQSPRYKIIEKRQSVAFWCNPISGHATLYWYQQILGQGPKLLIQFQNNGVVDDSQLPKDRFSAERLKGVDSTLKIQPAKLEDSAVYLCASGKETQYFGPGTRLLVL.

This chain links TRBV18 with TRBJ1-1; possible D gene TRBD1, 5 bases. The V and J ends lost 5 bases and 10 bases respectively, with 23 bases between them. The CDR3 has 15 amino acids. Germline V gives CDR1 KGHSH, CDR2 LQKENI. DNA for the CDR3: TGTGCCAGCTCAGTCCGAATGGGGACCGCGGAGGGAGCTTTCTTT. Its protein product is CASSVRMGTAEGAFF.

J is TRBJ2-3 and V is TRBV7-3, with TRBD2 matching 9 bases. This CDR3 is built from 14 residues. Germline assignment: CDR1 SGHTA and CDR2 FQGTGA. V shed 6 bases, J shed 6 bases, and the junction held 7 bases outside the gene matches. The CDR3 sequence is CASSRSGSKDTQYF. For the CDR3, the DNA is TGTGCCAGCAGTCGTAGCGGGAGCAAGGATACGCAGTATTTT.

J is TRBJ2-5 and V is TRBV5-6, with D maybe TRBD1 (5 bases). V lost 7 bases to trimming and J lost 5 bases, with 18 bases between them. Germline V lookup: CDR1 SGHDT, CDR2 YYEEEE. This CDR3 is 14 amino acids long. Written as DNA, the CDR3 is TGTGCCAGCCTAGTGCAGGGAAAAGAGGAGACCCAGTACTTC. This translates into CASLVQGKEETQYF. Full variable domain (remainder filled in from reference TRBV5-6 and TRBJ2-5): DAGVTQSPTHLIKTRGQQVTLRCSPKSGHDTVSWYQQALGQGPQFIFQYYEEEERQRGNFPDRFSGHQFPNYSSELNVNALLLGDSALYLCASLVQGKEETQYFGPGTRLLVL.

The chain uses TRBV6-6 and TRBJ1-1; D is ambiguous. There are 13 residues in the CDR3. V was clipped by 4 bases and J by 5 bases, with 11 bases between them. Germline values: CDR1 MNHNY, CDR2 SVGAGI (reference sequence). DNA for the CDR3: TGTGCCAGCAGTTCCACCTCGGGGACTGAAGCTTTCTTT. Protein sequence: CASSSTSGTEAFF.

The chain uses TRBV7-9 and TRBJ1-2; 7 positions agree with TRBD1. The ends lost 0 bases at V and 6 bases at J; junction bases unmatched: 10. The germline V gene encodes CDR1 SEHNR and CDR2 FQNEAQ (reference sequence). The CDR3 runs 16 residues. CDR3 coding DNA: TGTGCCAGCAGCTTAGCGAGGGGGACAGCGCTTGATGGCTACACCTTC. Translated: CASSLARGTALDGYTF.

The V gene is TRBV19, the J gene TRBJ1-2; 7 bases align to TRBD1. V gave up 7 bases and J gave up 4 bases; unmatched junction bases: 9. Germline loops: CDR1 LNHDA, CDR2 SQIVND (reference sequence). There are 14 residues in the CDR3. The CDR3 nucleotides are TGTGCCAGTATGCTCGGGAGGGACAGCTATGGCTACACCTTC. Encoded protein: CASMLGRDSYGYTF. The full variable domain, its missing parts supplied by reference TRBV19 and TRBJ1-2, is DGGITQSPKYLFRKEGQNVTLSCEQNLNHDAMYWYRQDPGQGLRLIYYSQIVNDFQKGDIAEGYSVSREKKESFPLTVTSAQKNPTAFYLCASMLGRDSYGYTFGSGTRLTVV.

This chain joins TRBV5-1 and TRBJ2-1; 8 bases are shared with TRBD2. CDR3 size: 15 residues. The V segment lost 4 bases and the J segment 0 bases; nucleotides outside the gene matches: 3. The V gene's germline CDR1 is SGHRS and CDR2 YFSETQ. CDR3 amino acids: CASSTSGSSYNEQFF. The DNA for the CDR3 is TGCGCCAGCAGCACAAGCGGGAGCTCCTACAATGAGCAGTTCTTC.

This clone was detected only a few times. This chain links TRBV27 with TRBJ1-2, with TRBD1 identical over 7 bases. V lost 5 bases to trimming and J lost 4 bases; unmatched junction nucleotides: 16. Looked up from germline, CDR1 is MNHEY and CDR2 is SMNVEV (reference sequence). This CDR3 is 17 amino acids long. Here the CDR3 DNA reads TGTGCCAGCAGTGGCGCAGGGGGGGTTTTTCGCGGCTATGGCTACACCTTC. Translated: CASSGAGGVFRGYGYTF.

V is TRBV5-1 and J is TRBJ2-2; D gene ambiguous. The germline CDR1 and CDR2 sequences are SGHRS and YFSETQ. The CDR3 consists of 15 residues. Trimming removed 0 bases from V and 1 base from J, with 7 bases in between. In DNA, the CDR3 is TGCGCCAGCAGCTTGGAATGGGGGAACACCGGGGAGCTGTTTTTT. Amino acid sequence: CASSLEWGNTGELFF.

The CDR3 DNA is TGTGCCAGCTCGTCGACAGGCAACAATCAGCCCCAGCATTTT. Protein: CASSSTGNNQPQHF. The chain employs TRBV18 and TRBJ1-5; possible D gene TRBD1, 6 bases. Trimming took 6 bases from V and 3 from J, leaving 12 bases between them. This CDR3 comprises 14 residues. Germline V gives CDR1 KGHSH, CDR2 LQKENI.

The V call is TRBV28, the J call TRBJ2-5; D might be TRBD2 (6 bases). The V end was cut by 5 bases, the J end by 4 bases, with 17 bases between. This CDR3 comprises 15 residues. Germline loops: CDR1 MDHEN, CDR2 SYDVKM. The CDR3 DNA sequence: TGTGCCAGCAGTGCATCGGGCACCGGGGGAGAGACCCAGTACTTC. It is translated as CASSASGTGGETQYF. Full variable domain (remainder filled in from reference TRBV28 and TRBJ2-5): DVKVTQSSRYLVKRTGEKVFLECVQDMDHENMFWYRQDPGLGLRLIYFSYDVKMKEKGDIPEGYSVSREKKERFSLILESASTNQTSMYLCASSASGTGGETQYFGPGTRLLVL.

The genes are TRBV6-1 and TRBJ2-7; perhaps TRBD1 as D (5 bases). The V end lost 4 bases, the J end lost 3 bases, and 16 bases lay between the germline ends. This CDR3 is built from 15 residues. Germline assignment: CDR1 MNHNS and CDR2 SASEGT. For the CDR3, the DNA is TGTGCCAGCAGTGCCTCCTTCTCGCAGGGCTACGAGCAGTACGTC. This sequence encodes CASSASFSQGYEQYV.

This rearrangement joins TRBV4-3 to TRBJ1-2; tentative D call: TRBD1 (6 bases). The CDR3 length is 15 residues. Germline CDR1 reads LGHNA; CDR2 reads YSLEER. V lost 1 base to trimming and J lost 5 bases, with 14 bases between them. The CDR3 sequence is CASSQGTNRDYGYTF. The CDR3 DNA is TGCGCCAGCAGCCAAGGTACAAACAGGGATTATGGCTACACCTTC.

This chain connects TRBV5-4 to TRBJ2-7; D perhaps matches TRBD1 (5 bases). Between the trimmed V and J ends, which lost 0 bases and 11 bases, there was a span of 9 bases. The germline gives CDR1 SGHNT, CDR2 YYREEE (reference sequence). This CDR3 region has 11 residues. The CDR3 DNA sequence: TGTGCCAGCAGCTTGGATTCACAGGAGTACTTC. This gives the protein CASSLDSQEYF. Together with reference TRBV5-4 and TRBJ2-7, the CDR3 gives the full variable domain: ETGVTQSPTHLIKTRGQQVTLRCSSQSGHNTVSWYQQALGQGPQFIFQYYREEENGRGNFPPRFSGLQFPNYSSELNVNALELDDSALYLCASSLDSQEYFGPGTRLTVT.

The rearrangement links TRBV7-6 to TRBJ2-1; D remains unclear. The CDR3 has 11 amino acids. Trimming cost V 1 base and J 7 bases, with 2 bases left between them. Germline V CDR1 and CDR2: SGHVS, FNYEAQ. This chain's CDR3 is CASSLDNEQFF. CDR3 nucleotides: TGTGCCAGCAGCTTAGATAATGAGCAGTTCTTC.

Concerning this clone: One end of the junction varies from germline; a read error may be responsible. V gene TRBV20-1 combines with J gene TRBJ1-2, with a possible D match to TRBD1 (5 bases). CDR1 and CDR2 (germline): DFQATT, SNEGSKA (reference sequence). This CDR3 is 8 amino acids long. DNA of the CDR3: TGCAGTGCGGGGGTACCCCCCTTC. This translates into CSAGVPPF.